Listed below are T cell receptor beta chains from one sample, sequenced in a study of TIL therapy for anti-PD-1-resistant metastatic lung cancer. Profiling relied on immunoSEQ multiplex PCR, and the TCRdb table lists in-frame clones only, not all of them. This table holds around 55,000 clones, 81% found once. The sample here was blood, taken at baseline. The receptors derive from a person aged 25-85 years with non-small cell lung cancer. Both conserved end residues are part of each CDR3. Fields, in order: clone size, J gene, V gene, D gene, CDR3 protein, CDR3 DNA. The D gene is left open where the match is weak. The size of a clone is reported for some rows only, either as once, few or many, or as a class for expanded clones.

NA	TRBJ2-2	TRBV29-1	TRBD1	CSHRGPSTGELFF	TGCAGCCACAGGGGGCCGAGTACCGGGGAGCTGTTTTTT
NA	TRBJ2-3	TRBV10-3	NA	CAISELASSESTDTQYF	TGTGCCATCAGTGAGTTAGCGTCTAGCGAGTCCACAGATACGCAGTATTTT
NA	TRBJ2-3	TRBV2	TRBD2	CASSELAGRSDTQYF	TGTGCCAGCAGTGAACTAGCGGGAAGGTCAGATACGCAGTATTTT
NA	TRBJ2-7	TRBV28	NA	CASSRLEQYF	TGTGCCAGCAGTCGGCTCGAGCAGTACTTC
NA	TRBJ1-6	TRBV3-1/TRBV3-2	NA	CASSQDLGGCYNSPLHF	TGTGCCAGCAGCCAAGATCTTGGTGGCTGCTATAATTCACCCCTCCACTTT
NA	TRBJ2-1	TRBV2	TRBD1	CASSEALLPRGQNEQFF	TGTGCCAGCAGTGAAGCGCTTCTCCCCAGGGGGCAGAATGAGCAGTTCTTC
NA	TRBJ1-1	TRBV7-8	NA	CASSLARPGDTEAFF	TGTGCCAGCAGCTTAGCGCGACCGGGGGATACTGAAGCTTTCTTT
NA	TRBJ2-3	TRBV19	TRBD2	CASSLTSGGLDTQYF	TGTGCCAGTAGTCTGACTAGCGGGGGGTTAGATACGCAGTATTTT
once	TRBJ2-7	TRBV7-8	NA	CASSRGRASYEQYF	TGTGCCAGCAGCCGCGGACGGGCTTCCTACGAGCAGTACTTC
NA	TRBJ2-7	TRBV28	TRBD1	CASRTSGTGMWEQYF	TGTGCCAGCAGGACTTCCGGGACAGGGATGTGGGAGCAGTACTTC
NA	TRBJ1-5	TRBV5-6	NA	CASSLGPGEAQPQHF	TGTGCCAGCAGCTTGGGACCGGGGGAGGCTCAGCCCCAGCATTTT
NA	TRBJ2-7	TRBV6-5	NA	CASSKGYEQYF	TGTGCCAGCAGTAAGGGCTACGAGCAGTACTTC
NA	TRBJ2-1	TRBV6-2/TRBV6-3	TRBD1	CASSPGTGGGNEQFF	TGTGCCAGCAGTCCCGGGACAGGGGGTGGAAATGAGCAGTTCTTC
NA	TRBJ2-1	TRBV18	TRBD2	CASSPPFSGSSYNEQFF	TGTGCCAGCTCACCACCCTTTAGCGGGAGTTCCTACAATGAGCAGTTCTTC
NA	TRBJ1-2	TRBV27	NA	CASSLVAGGGYTF	TGTGCCAGCAGTTTAGTCGCGGGGGGCGGCTACACCTTC
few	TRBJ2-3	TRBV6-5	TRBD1	CASSLQGQGLDTQYF	TGTGCCAGCAGCTTACAGGGACAGGGGCTAGATACGCAGTATTTT
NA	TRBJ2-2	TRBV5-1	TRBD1	CASSFVDRGTGELFF	TGCGCCAGCAGCTTCGTCGACAGGGGCACCGGGGAGCTGTTTTTT
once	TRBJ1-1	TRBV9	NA	CASSVTGTPGTEAFF	TGTGCCAGCAGCGTTACAGGAACCCCGGGGACTGAAGCTTTCTTT
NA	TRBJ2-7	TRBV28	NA	CASSLVGSDYEQYF	TGTGCCAGCAGTTTAGTGGGCAGCGATTACGAGCAGTACTTC
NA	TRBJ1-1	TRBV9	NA	CASSPEGGAYTEAFF	TGTGCCAGCAGCCCAGAGGGGGGGGCTTACACTGAAGCTTTCTTT
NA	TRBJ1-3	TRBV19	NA	CASSAGRQTGSGNTIYF	TGTGCCAGTAGTGCGGGACGCCAAACTGGATCTGGAAACACCATATATTTT
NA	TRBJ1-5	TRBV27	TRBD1	CASRDRVHQPQHF	TGTGCCAGCAGGGACAGGGTCCATCAGCCCCAGCATTTT
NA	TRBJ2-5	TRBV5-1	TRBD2	CASSSGTSGGLGETQYF	TGCGCCAGCAGCTCCGGGACTAGCGGGGGGTTGGGAGAGACCCAGTACTTC
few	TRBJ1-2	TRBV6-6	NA	CASSYSGVSNYGYTF	TGTGCCAGCAGTTACTCGGGGGTGTCTAACTATGGCTACACCTTC
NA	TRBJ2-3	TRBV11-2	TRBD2	CASSRTSGSTGTQYF	TGTGCCAGCAGCCGGACTAGCGGGAGCACCGGTACGCAGTATTTT
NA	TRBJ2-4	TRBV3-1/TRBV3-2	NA	CASSQGRDGDIQYF	TGTGCCAGCAGCCAAGGACGGGACGGGGACATTCAGTACTTC
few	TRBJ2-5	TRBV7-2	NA	CASSLGGSLKETQYF	TGTGCCAGCAGCTTAGGGGGATCTTTGAAAGAGACCCAGTACTTC
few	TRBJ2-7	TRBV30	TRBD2	CAWSLAGAGEQYF	TGTGCCTGGAGTCTGGCGGGAGCGGGCGAGCAGTACTTC
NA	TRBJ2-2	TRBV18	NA	CASRFGTYNTGELFF	TGTGCCAGCCGGTTCGGGACTTATAACACCGGGGAGCTGTTTTTT
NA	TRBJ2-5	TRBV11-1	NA	CASSLRGGIRETQYF	TGTGCCAGCAGCTTAAGAGGGGGGATAAGAGAGACCCAGTACTTC
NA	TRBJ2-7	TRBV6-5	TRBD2	CASSYAGGPSYEQYF	TGTGCCAGCAGTTACGCGGGAGGACCCTCCTACGAGCAGTACTTC
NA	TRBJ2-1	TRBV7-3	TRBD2	CASSLSGGSSYNEQFF	TGTGCCAGCAGCCTTAGCGGGGGGAGCTCCTACAATGAGCAGTTCTTC
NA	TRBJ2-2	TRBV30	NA	CAWRQGTGELFF	TGTGCCTGGAGACAGGGCACCGGGGAGCTGTTTTTT
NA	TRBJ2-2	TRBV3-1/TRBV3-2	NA	CASSPPGSNTGELFF	TGTGCCAGCAGCCCCCCCGGGTCTAACACCGGGGAGCTGTTTTTT
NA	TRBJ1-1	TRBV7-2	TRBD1	CASSRQTGLQNTEAFF	TGTGCCAGCAGCCGCCAGACAGGGCTGCAGAACACTGAAGCTTTCTTT
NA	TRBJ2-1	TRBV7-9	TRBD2	CASSLIAGETYNEQFF	TGTGCCAGCAGCTTAATAGCGGGAGAGACCTACAATGAGCAGTTCTTC
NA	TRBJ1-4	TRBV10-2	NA	CASLGPAGNEKLFF	TGCGCCAGCCTGGGGCCGGCGGGTAATGAAAAACTGTTTTTT
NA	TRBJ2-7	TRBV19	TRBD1	CASSGQRGPYEQYF	TGTGCCAGTAGTGGGCAAAGGGGGCCCTACGAGCAGTACTTC
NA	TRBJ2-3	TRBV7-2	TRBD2	CASSFDSGGADTQYF	TGTGCCAGCAGCTTTGATAGCGGGGGGGCGGATACGCAGTATTTT
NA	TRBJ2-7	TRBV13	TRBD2	CASSVGLAGAPHYEQYF	TGTGCCAGCAGCGTAGGACTAGCGGGAGCCCCGCACTACGAGCAGTACTTC
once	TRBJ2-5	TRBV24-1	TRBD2	CATSDRTRTSGGPGETQYF	TGTGCCACCAGTGACCGCACCCGGACTAGCGGGGGCCCGGGAGAGACCCAGTACTTC
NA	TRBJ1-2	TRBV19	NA	CASTPDETVPYGYTF	TGTGCCAGTACCCCCGATGAGACAGTACCCTATGGCTACACCTTC
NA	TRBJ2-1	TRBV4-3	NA	CASSMDGRRGEQFF	TGCGCCAGCAGCATGGACGGCCGGCGGGGAGAGCAGTTCTTC
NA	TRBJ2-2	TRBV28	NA	CASSLYYLYTGELFF	TGTGCCAGCAGTTTATACTACCTTTACACCGGGGAGCTGTTTTTT
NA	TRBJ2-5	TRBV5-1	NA	CASSLGTGFGQETQYF	TGCGCCAGCAGCTTGGGAACAGGGTTTGGGCAAGAGACCCAGTACTTC
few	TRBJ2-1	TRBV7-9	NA	CASTMQGNNEQFF	TGTGCCAGTACGATGCAGGGGAACAATGAGCAGTTCTTC
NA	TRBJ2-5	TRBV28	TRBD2	CASRLAGGVEETQYF	TGTGCCAGCAGGTTGGCGGGGGGGGTCGAGGAGACCCAGTACTTC
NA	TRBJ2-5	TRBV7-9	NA	CASSLSVSETQYF	TGTGCCAGCAGCTTATCCGTGTCGGAGACCCAGTACTTC
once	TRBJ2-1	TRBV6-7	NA	CASSGSTRNEQFF	TGTGCCAGCAGCGGGTCAACCCGCAATGAGCAGTTCTTC
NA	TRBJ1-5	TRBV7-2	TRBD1	CASSPGTGENQPQHF	TGTGCCAGCAGCCCAGGGACAGGAGAGAATCAGCCCCAGCATTTT
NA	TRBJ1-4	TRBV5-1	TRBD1	CASSSGTGVNEKLFF	TGCGCCAGCAGCTCCGGGACAGGGGTGAATGAAAAACTGTTTTTT
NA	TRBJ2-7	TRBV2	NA	CASSPEQGGSYEQYF	TGTGCCAGCAGTCCGGAGCAGGGGGGCTCCTACGAGCAGTACTTC
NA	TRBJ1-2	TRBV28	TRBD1	CASSPGTVRTNYGYTF	TGTGCCAGCAGTCCCGGGACAGTGAGGACTAACTATGGCTACACCTTC
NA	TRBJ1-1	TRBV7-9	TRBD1	CASSRPGTVNTEAFF	TGTGCCAGCAGCCGTCCCGGGACAGTGAACACTGAAGCTTTCTTT